This T cell receptor (beta chain) derives from a study of T cell responses to AZD1222 COVID-19 vaccine. General study points: Repertoire sampling occurred only after the peak T cell response. White British ancestry dominated among donors, who included more females, and clonal diversity was possibly underestimated. The reported proportion of spike-specific TCRs targeting unmutated variant regions was nearly half.

The J segment lost 6 bases and the V segment lost 3 bases, leaving 4 bases of the junction unmatched. The CDR3 extends over 13 amino acids. CDR1 is SGHRS, CDR2 YFSETQ, per germline. Using immunoSEQ multiplex PCR, the repertoire was profiled, and TCRdb retains in-frame clones only, with some absent. The sample yields approximately 94,000 clones, 70% to 90% seen once. This clone was recorded once. What it binds is not known. The source material was peripheral blood, sampled on day 0 of MenACWY control vaccination. This chain connects TRBV5-1 to TRBJ2-3, with 7 bases matching TRBD1. The TCR comes from an adult in good health. The CDR3 DNA reads TGCGCCAGCAGCTCTGGACAGGCCGATACGCAGTATTTT. Its translation: CASSSGQADTQYF.